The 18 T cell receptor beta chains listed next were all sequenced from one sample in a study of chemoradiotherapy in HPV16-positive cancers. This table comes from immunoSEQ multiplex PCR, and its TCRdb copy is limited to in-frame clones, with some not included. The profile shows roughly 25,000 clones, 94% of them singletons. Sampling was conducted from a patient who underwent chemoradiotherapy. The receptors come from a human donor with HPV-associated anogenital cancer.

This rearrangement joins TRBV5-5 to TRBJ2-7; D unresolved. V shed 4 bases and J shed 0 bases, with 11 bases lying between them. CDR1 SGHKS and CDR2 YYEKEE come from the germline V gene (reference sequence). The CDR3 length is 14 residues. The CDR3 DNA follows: TGTGCCAGCAGCCGGAGATTCGACTCCTACGAGCAGTACTTC. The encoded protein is CASSRRFDSYEQYF.

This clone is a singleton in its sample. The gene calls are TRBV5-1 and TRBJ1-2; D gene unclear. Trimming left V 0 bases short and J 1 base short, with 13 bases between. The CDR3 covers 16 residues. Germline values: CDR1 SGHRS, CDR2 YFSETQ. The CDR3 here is CASSLEAGLYNYGYTF. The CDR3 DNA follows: TGCGCCAGCAGCTTGGAGGCAGGCCTTTATAACTATGGCTACACCTTC.

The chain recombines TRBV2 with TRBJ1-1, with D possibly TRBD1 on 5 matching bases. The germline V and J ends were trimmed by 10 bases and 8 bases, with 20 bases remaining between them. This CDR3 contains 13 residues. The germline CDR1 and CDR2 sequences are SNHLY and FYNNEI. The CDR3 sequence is CATGFTYRGEAFF. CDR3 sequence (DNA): TGTGCCACCGGATTTACATATCGGGGCGAAGCTTTCTTT.

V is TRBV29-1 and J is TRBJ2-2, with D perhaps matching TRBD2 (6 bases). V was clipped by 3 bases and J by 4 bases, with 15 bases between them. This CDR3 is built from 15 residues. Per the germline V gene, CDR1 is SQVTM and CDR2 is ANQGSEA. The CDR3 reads CSVEERGLITGELFF. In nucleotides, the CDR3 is TGCAGCGTTGAGGAGAGGGGACTGATCACCGGGGAGCTGTTTTTT.

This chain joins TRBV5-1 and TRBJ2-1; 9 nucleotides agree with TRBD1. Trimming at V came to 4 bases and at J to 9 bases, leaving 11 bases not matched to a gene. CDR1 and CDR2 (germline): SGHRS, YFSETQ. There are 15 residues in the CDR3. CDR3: CASSPNRQGEREQFF. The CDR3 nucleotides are TGCGCCAGCAGCCCGAACCGACAGGGGGAGCGTGAGCAGTTCTTC. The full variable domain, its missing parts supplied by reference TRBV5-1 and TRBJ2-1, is KAGVTQTPRYLIKTRGQQVTLSCSPISGHRSVSWYQQTPGQGLQFLFEYFSETQRNKGNFPGRFSGRQFSNSRSEMNVSTLELGDSALYLCASSPNRQGEREQFFGPGTRLTVL.

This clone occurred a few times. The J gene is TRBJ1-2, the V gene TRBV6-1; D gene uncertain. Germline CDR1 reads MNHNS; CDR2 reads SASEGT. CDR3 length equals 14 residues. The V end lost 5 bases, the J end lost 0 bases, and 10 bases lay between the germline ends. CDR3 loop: CASSPSLANYGYTF. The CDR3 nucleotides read TGTGCCAGCAGTCCGTCTTTAGCTAACTATGGCTACACCTTC.

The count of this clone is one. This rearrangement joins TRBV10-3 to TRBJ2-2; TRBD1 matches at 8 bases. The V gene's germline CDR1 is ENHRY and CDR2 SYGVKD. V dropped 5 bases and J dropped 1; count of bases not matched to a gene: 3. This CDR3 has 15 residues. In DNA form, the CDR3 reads TGTGCCATCAGTCAGGACAGGGTGAACACCGGGGAGCTGTTTTTT. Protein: CAISQDRVNTGELFF.

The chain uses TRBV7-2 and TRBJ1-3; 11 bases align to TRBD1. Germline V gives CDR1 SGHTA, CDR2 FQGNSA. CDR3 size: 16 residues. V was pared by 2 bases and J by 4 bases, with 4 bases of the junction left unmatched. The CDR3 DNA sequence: TGTGCCAGCAGCTTAAGGACAGGGGGCAACGGAAACACCATATATTTT. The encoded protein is CASSLRTGGNGNTIYF. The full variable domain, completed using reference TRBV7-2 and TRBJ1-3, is GAGVSQSPSNKVTEKGKDVELRCDPISGHTALYWYRQSLGQGLEFLIYFQGNSAPDKSGLPSDRFSAERTGGSVSTLTIQRTQQEDSAVYLCASSLRTGGNGNTIYFGEGSWLTVV.

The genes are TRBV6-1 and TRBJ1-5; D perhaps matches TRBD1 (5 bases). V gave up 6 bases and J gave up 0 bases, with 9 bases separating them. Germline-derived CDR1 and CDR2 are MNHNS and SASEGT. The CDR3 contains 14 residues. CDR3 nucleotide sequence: TGTGCCAGCAGGAGGGACGATAGCAATCAGCCCCAGCATTTT. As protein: CASRRDDSNQPQHF.

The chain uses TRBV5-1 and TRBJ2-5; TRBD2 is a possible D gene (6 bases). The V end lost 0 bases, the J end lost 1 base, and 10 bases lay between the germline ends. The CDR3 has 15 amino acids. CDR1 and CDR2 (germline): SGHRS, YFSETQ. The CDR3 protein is CASSLVPGGQETQYF. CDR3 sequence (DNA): TGCGCCAGCAGCTTGGTTCCCGGGGGCCAAGAGACCCAGTACTTC.

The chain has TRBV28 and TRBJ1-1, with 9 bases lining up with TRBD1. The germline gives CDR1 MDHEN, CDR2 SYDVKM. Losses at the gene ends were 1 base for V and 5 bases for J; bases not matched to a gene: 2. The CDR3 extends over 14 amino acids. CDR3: CASSLLTGGTEAFF. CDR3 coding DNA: TGTGCCAGCAGTTTATTGACAGGGGGGACTGAAGCTTTCTTT. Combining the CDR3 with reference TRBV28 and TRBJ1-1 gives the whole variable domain DVKVTQSSRYLVKRTGEKVFLECVQDMDHENMFWYRQDPGLGLRLIYFSYDVKMKEKGDIPEGYSVSREKKERFSLILESASTNQTSMYLCASSLLTGGTEAFFGQGTRLTVV.

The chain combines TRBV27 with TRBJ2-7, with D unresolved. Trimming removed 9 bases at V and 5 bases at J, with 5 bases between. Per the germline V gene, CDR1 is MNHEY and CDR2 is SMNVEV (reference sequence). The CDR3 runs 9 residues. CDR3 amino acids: CASEDEQYF. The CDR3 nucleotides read TGTGCCAGTGAGGACGAGCAGTACTTC.

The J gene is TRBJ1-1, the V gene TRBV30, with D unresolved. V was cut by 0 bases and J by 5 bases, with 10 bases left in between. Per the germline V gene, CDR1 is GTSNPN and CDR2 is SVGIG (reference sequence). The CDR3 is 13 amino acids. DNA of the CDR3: TGTGCCTGGAGTGTACACGGGGTAACTGAAGCTTTCTTT. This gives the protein CAWSVHGVTEAFF. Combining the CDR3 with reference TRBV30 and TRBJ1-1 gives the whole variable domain SQTIHQWPATLVQPVGSPLSLECTVEGTSNPNLYWYRQAAGRGLQLLFYSVGIGQISSEVPQNLSASRPQDRQFILSSKKLLLSDSGFYLCAWSVHGVTEAFFGQGTRLTVV.

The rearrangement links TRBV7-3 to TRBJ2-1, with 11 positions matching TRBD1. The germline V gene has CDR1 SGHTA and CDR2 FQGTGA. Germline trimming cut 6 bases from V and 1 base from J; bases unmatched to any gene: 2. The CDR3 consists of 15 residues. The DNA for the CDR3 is TGTGCCAGCAGTCGGGACAGGGGGTCCTACAATGAGCAGTTCTTC. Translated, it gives CASSRDRGSYNEQFF. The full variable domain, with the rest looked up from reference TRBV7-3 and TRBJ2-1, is GAGVSQTPSNKVTEKGKYVELRCDPISGHTALYWYRQSLGQGPEFLIYFQGTGAADDSGLPNDRFFAVRPEGSVSTLKIQRTERGDSAVYLCASSRDRGSYNEQFFGPGTRLTVL.

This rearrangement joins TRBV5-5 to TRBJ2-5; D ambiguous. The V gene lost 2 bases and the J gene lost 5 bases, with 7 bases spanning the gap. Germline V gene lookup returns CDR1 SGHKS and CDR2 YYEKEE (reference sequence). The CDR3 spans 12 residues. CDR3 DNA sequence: TGTGCCAGCAGCTTTATGGGGGAGACCCAGTACTTC. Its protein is CASSFMGETQYF.

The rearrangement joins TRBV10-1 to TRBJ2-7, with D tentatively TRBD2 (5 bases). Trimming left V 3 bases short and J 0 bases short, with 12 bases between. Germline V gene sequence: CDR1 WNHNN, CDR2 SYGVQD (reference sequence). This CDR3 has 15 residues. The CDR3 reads CASSERGLASYEQYF. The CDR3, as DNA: TGCGCCAGCAGTGAAAGAGGCCTAGCCTCCTACGAGCAGTACTTC.

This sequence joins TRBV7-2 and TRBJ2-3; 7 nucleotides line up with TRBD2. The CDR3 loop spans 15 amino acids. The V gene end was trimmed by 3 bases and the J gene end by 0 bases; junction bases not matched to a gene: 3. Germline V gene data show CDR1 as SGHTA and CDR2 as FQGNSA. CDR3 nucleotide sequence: TGTGCCAGCAGCTTTCGGCGGGAGAGCACAGATACGCAGTATTTT. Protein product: CASSFRRESTDTQYF.

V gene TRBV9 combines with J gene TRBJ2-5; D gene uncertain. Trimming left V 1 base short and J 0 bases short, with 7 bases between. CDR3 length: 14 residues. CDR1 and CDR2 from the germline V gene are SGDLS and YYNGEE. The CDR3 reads CASSVNLNQETQYF. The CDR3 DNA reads TGTGCCAGCAGCGTAAACCTGAACCAAGAGACCCAGTACTTC.